The next 19 T cell receptor beta chains were all read from a single sample in a study of blood T cell repertoires in COVID-19. The repertoire was sequenced with immunoSEQ multiplex PCR; TCRdb's copy has only in-frame clones and lacks some. The table lists over 400,000 clones, 75% to 90% of them singletons. The sequenced sample consisted of peripheral blood. The receptors derive from a woman aged 30 to 39 with active or convalescent COVID-19.

The sample holds one count of this clone. The V and J genes are TRBV7-2 and TRBJ1-3; 9 bases match TRBD1. With V trimmed by 3 bases and J by 7 bases, 1 base remained unmatched. The length of the CDR3 is 13 residues. From germline, CDR1 is SGHTA and CDR2 FQGNSA. This chain's CDR3 is CASSFTGGNTIYF. CDR3 in DNA: TGTGCCAGCAGCTTCACAGGGGGCAACACCATATATTTT.

The chain combines TRBV5-4 with TRBJ1-2; 8 bases are shared with TRBD1. Germline CDR1 reads SGHNT; CDR2 reads YYREEE (reference sequence). The CDR3 contains 15 residues. The trim removed 2 bases at V and 2 bases at J, leaving 5 bases unmatched. CDR3 DNA sequence: TGTGCCAGCAGCTTTTTGGACAGGGACAACTATGGCTACACCTTC. Translation gives CASSFLDRDNYGYTF.

The count of this clone is one. The rearrangement links TRBV7-9 to TRBJ1-1; perhaps TRBD1 as D (6 bases). The CDR3 has 14 amino acids. Germline lookup yields CDR1 SEHNR and CDR2 FQNEAQ (reference sequence). V lost 4 bases to trimming and J lost 2 bases, with 11 bases between them. The CDR3 nucleotides read TGTGCCAGCAGCTCCAGGGGAGAAAACACTGAAGCTTTCTTT. This codes for CASSSRGENTEAFF.

This chain links TRBV25-1 with TRBJ1-2; weak D call: TRBD1 (5 bases). CDR1 MGHDK and CDR2 SYGVNS come from the germline V gene. The V end lost 1 base, the J end lost 8 bases, and 11 bases lay between the germline ends. There are 13 residues in the CDR3. The CDR3 DNA is TGTGCCAGCAGTGAATTTCTGGACATCGGCTACACCTTC. The encoded protein is CASSEFLDIGYTF.

This clone was observed once. CDR3 DNA: TGTGCCAGCAGGAATATCGGGACTAGCGGGGGGGCCGGGGAGCTGTTTTTT. Amino acids: CASRNIGTSGGAGELFF. The genes are TRBV7-2 and TRBJ2-2, with 16 bases aligning to TRBD2. Germline V gene data show CDR1 as SGHTA and CDR2 as FQGNSA. The CDR3 length is 17 residues. J gave up 6 bases and V 6 bases, and 7 bases lay outside the gene matches.

V usage is TRBV27 and J usage is TRBJ2-1, with D unclear. The length of the CDR3 is 13 residues. CDR1 and CDR2 from the germline V gene are MNHEY and SMNVEV (reference sequence). Trimming pared 3 bases from V and 4 bases from J, leaving 7 bases between. The CDR3 protein is CASSFDTYNEQFF. The CDR3 bases are TGTGCCAGCAGTTTTGACACGTACAATGAGCAGTTCTTC.

The genes are TRBV7-8 and TRBJ1-3, with a weak D call TRBD1 (6 bases). CDR1 and CDR2 (germline): SGHVS, FQNEAQ. V was pared by 0 bases and J by 0 bases, with 12 bases between. The CDR3 runs 17 residues. This CDR3 is CASSLAVTGVSGNTIYF. In nucleotides, the CDR3 is TGTGCCAGCAGCTTAGCCGTGACAGGAGTCTCTGGAAACACCATATATTTT.

This clone was seen a single time. The chain carries TRBV6-1 and TRBJ1-1; D not certain. CDR3 size: 17 residues. V shed 3 bases and J shed 12 bases, with 29 bases lying between them. Per the germline V gene, CDR1 is MNHNS and CDR2 is SASEGT. This chain's CDR3 is CASSEPSSVVARSITFF. CDR3 nucleotides: TGTGCCAGCAGTGAGCCATCGTCGGTAGTAGCGAGGTCTATAACTTTCTTT.

This clone occurred once. V gene TRBV7-9 combines with J gene TRBJ2-2, with D maybe TRBD2 (5 bases). Between the trimmed V and J ends, which lost 1 base and 5 bases, there was a span of 14 bases. The germline V gene encodes CDR1 SEHNR and CDR2 FQNEAQ (reference sequence). The CDR3 is 16 residues long. The CDR3 nucleotides are TGTGCCAGCAGCTTAGTAGCTCTAGCTAGTACCGGGGAGCTGTTTTTT. Its protein is CASSLVALASTGELFF.

J is TRBJ1-2 and V is TRBV5-6, with D perhaps matching TRBD1 (5 bases). Trimming left V 5 bases short and J 2 bases short, with 13 bases between. The germline V gene has CDR1 SGHDT and CDR2 YYEEEE. CDR3 size: 14 residues. CDR3 bases: TGTGCCAGCAGACAGGTCGATGGGAACTATGGCTACACCTTC. Its translation is CASRQVDGNYGYTF.

This clone was detected only a few times. CDR3 sequence: CASSIDPSSEQPQHF. DNA for the CDR3: TGTGCCAGTAGTATAGACCCCTCGTCGGAGCAGCCCCAGCATTTT. V is TRBV19 and J is TRBJ1-5; D remains ambiguous. V lost 0 bases and J 7 bases, leaving 13 bases between the germline ends. The germline CDR1 and CDR2 sequences are LNHDA and SQIVND (reference sequence). The CDR3 length is 15 residues. Full variable domain (outside the CDR3, taken from reference TRBV19 and TRBJ1-5): DGGITQSPKYLFRKEGQNVTLSCEQNLNHDAMYWYRQDPGQGLRLIYYSQIVNDFQKGDIAEGYSVSREKKESFPLTVTSAQKNPTAFYLCASSIDPSSEQPQHFGDGTRLSIL.

V and J are TRBV3-1 (or the pseudogene TRBV3-2) and TRBJ1-3; 8 positions match TRBD1. V dropped 4 bases and J dropped 0; count of bases not matched to a gene: 8. CDR3 size: 17 residues. The germline CDR1 and CDR2 sequences are LGHDT and YNNKEL (reference sequence). The CDR3 DNA is TGTGCCAGCAGCCCAACGTCGACAGGGGCCTCTGGAAACACCATATATTTT. Translated, it gives CASSPTSTGASGNTIYF.

This chain links TRBV5-4 with TRBJ2-5, with D unresolved. Trimming shortened V by 0 bases and J by 0 bases, and 9 bases separated the two germline ends. The CDR3 covers 15 residues. Germline lookup yields CDR1 SGHNT and CDR2 YYREEE (reference sequence). CDR3 nucleotide sequence: TGTGCCAGCAGCTTGGAGCCCGGGTACCAAGAGACCCAGTACTTC. This codes for CASSLEPGYQETQYF.

J is TRBJ1-5 and V is TRBV7-8; no firm D call. Germline CDR1 and CDR2: SGHVS and FQNEAQ. V lost 5 bases and J lost 3, with 14 bases in between. CDR3 length: 15 residues. CDR3 amino acids: CASSPRGPNNQPQHF. The CDR3 nucleotides are TGTGCCAGCAGCCCCCGAGGGCCGAACAATCAGCCCCAGCATTTT.

V gene TRBV11-2 combines with J gene TRBJ2-6, with TRBD1 matching over 10 bases. Germline V gene lookup returns CDR1 SGHAT and CDR2 FQNNGV. J lost 0 bases, V lost 4 bases, and 3 bases had no gene match. CDR3 length: 17 residues. The CDR3 here is CASSWDRGHSGANVLTF. The CDR3 DNA reads as TGTGCCAGCAGCTGGGACAGGGGACACTCTGGGGCCAACGTCCTGACTTTC.

The V call is TRBV6-5, the J call TRBJ2-1, with D perhaps matching TRBD2 (6 bases). Germline CDR1 MNHEY, CDR2 SVGAGI. Trimming pared 9 bases from V and 4 bases from J, leaving 19 bases between. The length of the CDR3 is 15 residues. The CDR3 bases are TGTGCCAGTTACGAGGGGACTCGCCCTTACAATGAGCAGTTCTTC. Translating it yields CASYEGTRPYNEQFF.

V usage is TRBV19 and J usage is TRBJ2-7; TRBD1 agrees at 12 bases. This CDR3 is 14 amino acids long. CDR1 and CDR2 from the germline V gene are LNHDA and SQIVND (reference sequence). The J segment lost 6 bases and the V segment lost 7 bases, leaving 7 bases of the junction unmatched. The CDR3 DNA reads TGTGCCAGTACCACGGGACAGGGGGCCTCCGAGCAGTACTTC. It translates to CASTTGQGASEQYF.

The CDR3 DNA sequence: TGTGCCTGGAGTTATGGGACAGGAGGGAACACTGAAGCTTTCTTT. This gives the protein CAWSYGTGGNTEAFF. This rearrangement joins TRBV30 to TRBJ1-1, with TRBD1 matching 8 bases. The germline gives CDR1 GTSNPN, CDR2 SVGIG (reference sequence). V trimming: 2 bases; J trimming: 1 base; junction bases outside the gene matches: 6. The CDR3 is made up of 15 amino acids.

The rearrangement joins TRBV7-8 to TRBJ1-4; D is perhaps TRBD1 (5 bases). Trimming took 5 bases from V and 7 from J, leaving 17 bases between them. The germline V gene encodes CDR1 SGHVS and CDR2 FQNEAQ. This CDR3 is built from 15 residues. The CDR3 nucleotides are TGTGCCAGCAGCCCTAGCGGGAGTCAGGGTGAAAAACTGTTTTTT. It translates to CASSPSGSQGEKLFF.